This T cell receptor (beta chain) was obtained from a study of blood T cell repertoires in COVID-19. The overall study: COVID-19 samples collected from the United States, Italy and Spain covered acute and convalescent phases. From T cells, B-cell-depleted T cells, or PBMCs came the material, which was cDNA or gDNA.

In the original workflow: Amplification from reference gene primers served as the basis for estimated nucleated cell counts. Profiled with immunoSEQ multiplex PCR; TCRdb holds only in-frame clones, not every one. The V and J calls and clone size are taken from that table; D and trimming were inferred from the DNA. The sample carries around 100,000 clones, 85% to 95% recorded once. The CDR3 totals 20 residues. Trimming at V came to 5 bases and at J to 5 bases, leaving 21 bases not matched to a gene. What was sequenced was peripheral blood. The V and J genes are TRBV5-3 and TRBJ2-2, with 10 bases aligning to TRBD1. TRBV5-3 is placed among ORFs of uncertain function. This TCR came from a human donor with active COVID-19. The donor label of this sample is uncertain. CDR3 nucleotide sequence: TGTGCCAGAAGATTATCCCGGGACAGGGGACCTCGGAGGGAAACCGGGGAGCTGTTTTTT. Amino acid sequence: CARRLSRDRGPRRETGELFF.